The entry below describes one TCR beta chain. What it binds is unknown. With V trimmed by 5 bases and J by 2 bases, 15 bases remained unmatched. The CDR3 sequence is 18 residues long. Germline-derived CDR1 and CDR2 are SGHVS and FNYEAQ. The PCR contained 60 Vbeta and 13 Jbeta primers. Clones were sequenced by immunoSEQ multiplex PCR, and TCRdb holds only the in-frame ones, with some missing. The table has tens of thousands of clones, roughly 70% seen once. The data were obtained in a study of cytomegalovirus exposure and HLA in healthy donors. Study as a whole: Early release data held around 82 million unique TCRs from HLA-typed donors. Across 300 to 400 genotyped donors, just over 80% landed in the Caucasian-associated ancestry cluster. Study-wide findings and caveats: Within the data, a cluster of highly shared sequence variants was likely a sequencing artifact. In an earlier analysis, productive rearrangement rates for most beta V segments clustered near 90% or 30%.

The chain has TRBV7-6 and TRBJ2-3, with 8 bases identical to TRBD1. This TCR was sampled from a man aged 40-55 years in good health and CMV-seropositive. The specimen sequenced was PBMCs. The CDR3 sequence is CASSPQVTGGSSTDTQYF. CDR3 coding DNA: TGTGCCAGCAGCCCGCAGGTTACAGGGGGAAGCTCCACAGATACGCAGTATTTT.